Shown below are 18 T cell receptor beta chains from a single sample sequenced in a study of shared clonotypes between healthy human individuals (dated by TCRdb to the early 2020s). The library was made by the immunoSEQ multiplex PCR assay. TCRdb mirrors the immuneACCESS table, restricted to in-frame sequences. Some clones are absent from its copies; in checked studies, under half trace to an unresolved V gene, and the reason for the others is unknown. The sample data list millions of clones, and roughly 92% of these were observed just once. The ten largest account for about 0.13% of the sample. Sequencing used naive CD4+ T cells sorted from blood. The sample's cell subset or site label, in plain terms: CD45RA+ positively selected. Receptor source: a man younger than 35 in good health.

A single count supports this clone. The rearrangement links TRBV5-1 to TRBJ2-7; 7 positions match TRBD2. Germline V CDR1 and CDR2: SGHRS, YFSETQ. The CDR3 is 15 residues long. V lost 0 bases, J lost 3 bases, and 6 bases stayed unmatched. The CDR3 is CASSLDGRGDYEQYF. The CDR3, as DNA: TGCGCCAGCAGCTTGGACGGACGGGGGGACTACGAGCAGTACTTC.

The V and J genes are TRBV5-4 and TRBJ2-5, with D perhaps matching TRBD1 or TRBD2 (5 bases each). The CDR3 covers 15 residues. Germline V gene data show CDR1 as SGHNT and CDR2 as YYREEE (reference sequence). Trimming pared 1 base from V and 7 bases from J, leaving 17 bases between. CDR3 sequence reads: CASSLQTGPKGTQYF. CDR3 nucleotides: TGTGCCAGCAGCTTGCAAACGGGACCAAAGGGGACCCAGTACTTC.

The rearrangement links TRBV6-1 to TRBJ1-1; 8 bases are a match to TRBD1. The CDR3 sequence is 15 residues long. With 4 bases clipped from V and 5 bases from J, the junction kept 9 bases outside the gene matches. CDR1 MNHNS and CDR2 SASEGT come from the germline V gene. CDR3 residues: CASSVNPQGATEAFF. CDR3 DNA: TGTGCCAGCAGTGTCAACCCGCAGGGGGCTACTGAAGCTTTCTTT.

As regards this clone: Other DNA sequences in the sample encode the same CDR3. The CDR3 DNA follows: TGTGCCAGCAGCTCGACAGGTCCCTATGGCTACACCTTC. As protein: CASSSTGPYGYTF. This rearrangement joins TRBV11-2 to TRBJ1-2; D possibly corresponds to TRBD1 (6 bases). The ends were cut back, 4 bases at V and 4 bases at J, with 10 bases in the middle. CDR1 and CDR2 (germline): SGHAT, FQNNGV. CDR3 length: 13 amino acids. Full variable domain (outside the CDR3, taken from reference TRBV11-2 and TRBJ1-2): EAGVAQSPRYKIIEKRQSVAFWCNPISGHATLYWYQQILGQGPKLLIQFQNNGVVDDSQLPKDRFSAERLKGVDSTLKIQPAKLEDSAVYLCASSSTGPYGYTFGSGTRLTVV.

This sequence joins TRBV7-2 and TRBJ2-4; 8 nucleotides line up with TRBD1. Per germline, CDR1 SGHTA and CDR2 FQGNSA. The CDR3 is made up of 16 amino acids. With 5 bases clipped from V and 0 bases from J, the junction kept 6 bases outside the gene matches. The CDR3 protein is CASSVTGGLAKNIQYF. CDR3 DNA sequence: TGTGCCAGCAGCGTCACAGGGGGACTAGCCAAAAACATTCAGTACTTC.

V is TRBV28 and J is TRBJ1-5, with 10 positions matching TRBD1. The CDR3 sequence is 15 residues long. The junction had 6 bases not matched to a gene; V was cut back by 8 bases and J by 2 bases. Germline CDR1 and CDR2: MDHEN and SYDVKM. CDR3 sequence (DNA): TGTGCCAGCGGGTCTGGACAGGGGGGCAATCAGCCCCAGCATTTT. This translates into CASGSGQGGNQPQHF.

The chain employs TRBV5-1 and TRBJ1-1, with 10 bases identical to TRBD1. The CDR3 loop spans 16 amino acids. Germline-derived CDR1 and CDR2 are SGHRS and YFSETQ. After removal of 3 bases from V and 4 bases from J, the junction contained 9 bases not matched to a gene. DNA for the CDR3: TGCGCCAGCAGCTGGGGACAGGGGTTCGGGGGCACTGAAGCTTTCTTT. Protein product: CASSWGQGFGGTEAFF.

With regard to this clone: Other nucleotide sequences in the sample specify the same CDR3. The CDR3 DNA reads TGTGCCAGCAGTCGACAGGGAAACACTGAAGCTTTCTTT. The encoded protein is CASSRQGNTEAFF. J is TRBJ1-1 and V is TRBV6-5; 7 bases match TRBD1. V lost 5 bases to trimming and J lost 2 bases; unmatched junction nucleotides: 2. The germline gives CDR1 MNHEY, CDR2 SVGAGI. The CDR3 sequence is 13 residues long.

This sequence joins TRBV5-6 and TRBJ2-3, with TRBD1 matching over 8 bases. After removal of 4 bases from V and 2 bases from J, the junction contained 9 bases not matched to a gene. Germline CDR1 SGHDT, CDR2 YYEEEE. This CDR3 contains 16 residues. In nucleotides, the CDR3 is TGTGCCAGCAGCCCAGGGACAGGAGCTGCCACAGATACGCAGTATTTT. As protein: CASSPGTGAATDTQYF.

The V call is TRBV6-5, the J call TRBJ1-4; no clear D. The CDR3 consists of 14 residues. V was trimmed by 6 bases and J by 9 bases, leaving 17 bases between them. Germline CDR1 reads MNHEY; CDR2 reads SVGAGI. This CDR3 is CASSSGIYGKKLFF. As DNA, the CDR3 is TGTGCCAGCAGCTCCGGGATATACGGGAAAAAACTGTTTTTT.

The chain combines TRBV28 with TRBJ2-5; 8 nucleotides agree with TRBD1. The V and J ends lost 2 bases and 7 bases, in that order; junction bases with no gene match: 9. This CDR3 has 15 amino acids. Germline-derived CDR1 and CDR2 are MDHEN and SYDVKM. CDR3 in amino acids: CASSLTRDRWGTQYF. The CDR3 DNA reads as TGTGCCAGCAGTTTAACTCGGGACAGGTGGGGGACCCAGTACTTC.

The CDR3 DNA sequence: TGTGCCAGCTCATCGGACAGTCTCACTGAAGCTTTCTTT. It encodes CASSSDSLTEAFF. The chain employs TRBV18 and TRBJ1-1; D might be TRBD1 (6 bases). Per germline, CDR1 KGHSH and CDR2 LQKENI. V was cut by 5 bases and J by 4 bases, with 11 bases left in between. The CDR3 length is 13 residues.

The chain couples TRBV7-2 to TRBJ2-7, with D possibly matching TRBD1 (6 bases). Trimming pared 3 bases from V and 2 bases from J, leaving 14 bases between. The CDR3 runs to 15 residues. Germline CDR1 is SGHTA and CDR2 is FQGNSA. CDR3 sequence reads: CASSLNPGQTYEQYF. The DNA for the CDR3 is TGTGCCAGCAGCTTGAACCCGGGACAAACCTACGAGCAGTACTTC.

This clone was picked up one time. V and J are TRBV4-1 and TRBJ2-3; 8 bases line up with TRBD1. The V segment lost 4 bases and the J segment 2 bases; nucleotides outside the gene matches: 8. The CDR3 sequence is 16 residues long. CDR1 MGHRA and CDR2 YSYEKL come from the germline V gene. CDR3 protein: CASSRRTGYDTDTQYF. The DNA for the CDR3 is TGCGCCAGCAGCCGACGGACAGGGTATGACACAGATACGCAGTATTTT.

The rearrangement uses TRBV18 and TRBJ2-3; the match to TRBD2 covers 11 bases. Unmatched junction bases numbered 8, after V lost 3 bases and J lost 0 bases. The CDR3 runs 18 residues. CDR1 and CDR2 (germline): KGHSH, LQKENI. This CDR3 is CASSPQATSGASTDTQYF. The CDR3 DNA reads TGTGCCAGCTCACCCCAGGCGACTAGCGGGGCTAGCACAGATACGCAGTATTTT.

The chain recombines TRBV10-2 with TRBJ2-7; TRBD1 matches 7 bases. Germline CDR1 is WSHSY and CDR2 is SAAADI. The CDR3 length is 16 residues. V lost 0 bases to trimming and J lost 2 bases; unmatched junction nucleotides: 7. The CDR3, as DNA: TGCGCCAGCAGTGAGTCGATCTGGACAGGCCCCTACGAGCAGTACTTC. Its protein is CASSESIWTGPYEQYF.

Concerning this clone itself: The sample contains more than one DNA sequence encoding this CDR3. The chain carries TRBV7-9 and TRBJ1-6; D is ambiguous. Trimming removed 3 bases at V and 11 bases at J, with 14 bases between. Looked up from germline, CDR1 is SEHNR and CDR2 is FQNEAQ (reference sequence). The CDR3 is made up of 14 amino acids. CDR3: CASSLKMLGAPLHF. CDR3 sequence (DNA): TGTGCCAGCAGCTTGAAAATGTTGGGTGCACCCCTCCACTTT.

Only one count was recorded for this clone. The CDR3 DNA follows: TGTGCCAGCATCCCCCTAGGGGTGCAGAGTGAGCAGTTCTTC. Translated, it gives CASIPLGVQSEQFF. The chain links TRBV6-5 to TRBJ2-1; D might be TRBD1 (5 bases). Trimming removed 7 bases from V and 9 bases from J, with 19 bases in between. CDR1 and CDR2 (germline): MNHEY, SVGAGI. The CDR3 runs 14 residues.